This T cell receptor beta chain originates from a study of T-cell memory formation after mild COVID-19 (TCRdb year 2021). At the level of the whole study: Most TCR sequence clusters were specific to one of the two donors. In a couple of donors, T-cell clones that expanded and contracted after mild COVID-19 were tracked by sequencing TCRalpha and TCRbeta repertoires over time. The cohort comprised two young, previously healthy adult volunteers, one female and one male. The paper as a whole reports these results and caveats: Whether the second-wave clones peaking on day 37 were SARS-CoV-2 specific was not confirmed. Clones contracting from day 15 to 85 had balanced CD4/CD8 phenotypes, while a second wave expanding from day 15 to 37 was biased towards CD4+. The study covered only a couple of mild cases, and larger cohorts including severe cases with pre-infection samples were considered necessary. Contracting CD4+ clones were found mainly in CM and EM memory subsets, while CD8+ clones were enriched in EMRA. Some responding clones were found in pre-infection memory, which suggests that pre-existing cross-reactive memory T cells took part in the SARS-CoV-2 response.

Ficoll-Paque density gradient centrifugation was used to isolate PBMCs. The sequencer was an Illumina NovaSeq 6000. Using 5'RACE with constant-segment primers, TCRalpha and TCRbeta cDNA libraries were constructed, with sample barcodes and unique molecular identifiers added in the process. Trizol reagent was used to extract RNA from every sample. Amplification of the libraries took two PCR steps, and the second step added a second sample barcode plus Illumina TruSeq adapters. Libraries were sequenced on an Illumina NovaSeq with 2 x 150 bp paired-end reads. Turning to the authors' computational methods: With migec v1.2.7, reads were demultiplexed and then collapsed into UMI-guided consensus sequences. Using mixcr v2.1.11, UMI consensuses were aligned to TRA and TRB V and J templates and then assembled into clonotypes. Clonotypes were classified as expanded or contracted when called significant by both edgeR and NoisET, with noise models trained on biological replicates. For edgeR calls, the thresholds were a false discovery rate-adjusted p below 0.01 and a log2 fold-change of 1. As an exploratory analysis of dynamics, PCA with hierarchical clustering was applied to max-normalized trajectories of the 1000 most abundant clonotypes. Each responding clone was given a CD4 or CD8 phenotype based on the CD4+ and CD8+ repertoires, which had been sequenced separately. The public reads were run again by TCRdb, first through fastp at Q25 and then through MiXCR, and only productive beta chains were kept. Each entry is one CDR3 protein sequence, shown with its most common DNA and genes. The V and J calls and clone size come from TCRdb's table, not from the authors' own analysis. In this sample the table shows 380,000 or so distinct CDR3 sequences, roughly an eighth of which occur a single time. The ten largest clones take up about a fifth of the sample.

Sequences MGHRA (CDR1) and YSYEKL (CDR2) are obtained from the germline V gene. Including the terminal cysteine and phenylalanine, the CDR3 comprises 18 residues. Kept here is only the CDR3 DNA, which spans 54 bases and is read in frame from base 1. The V and J ends are trimmed by 3 bases and 1 base, leaving 16 bases between them. In this sample, this clonotype turned up a few times. Its specific antigen is unknown. No qualities accompany the bases; no much larger clone lies one base away. The sequence was obtained from a man in his late teens or twenties who had mild COVID-19 (a few samples of this study predate the infection). The sample titles of this study are shuffled in the database, so cell type and time point are left out; the donor was told from shared clones. What was sequenced was PBMCs or a T cell subset sorted from them (not recorded which). Recombination connected TRBV4-1 to TRBJ2-6, with TRBD2 as a weak D call on 5 bases. The CDR3 protein sequence reads: CASSHPPRTPSGANVLTF. The bases read TGCGCCAGCAGCCACCCCCCCCGGACTCCATCTGGGGCCAACGTCCTGACTTTC.